What follows describes a single T cell receptor beta chain. This clonotype was seen repeatedly, ten times or more. Its recognized antigen is unknown. Base-call qualities are not available, and no considerably larger clone is one nucleotide away. These data are taken from a study of T cells after yellow fever vaccination (dated by TCRdb to between 2019 and 2020). About the study as a whole: The SMART-Seq v4 Ultra Low Input RNA kit was used to prepare libraries from fractions with low cell numbers. To follow T-cell clones before and after primary and booster YFV17D yellow fever vaccination, bulk TCR alpha and beta repertoires were sequenced over time. Two healthy male donors made up the cohort, one aged 18 to 29 years and the other aged 30 to 40 years. Blood was drawn at multiple timepoints before and after primary and secondary immunization, with bulk PBMC replicates and cell subsets isolated.

The sample was run on an Illumina NovaSeq 6000. TCR cDNA was made using 5'RACE template switching, a step that added a universal primer site and unique molecular identifiers. Priming of cDNA synthesis was performed from both the TCR alpha and TCR beta constant segments. Two PCR steps were used to amplify libraries, with sample barcodes and sequencing adapters being added in the second step. Sequencing of the libraries was done on either Illumina HiSeq 2500 (2x100 bp) or NovaSeq (2x150 bp). Turning to the authors' computational methods: Reads were demultiplexed and collapsed into UMI consensus sequences with MIGEC, and V(D)J alignment was performed with MiXCR. Using edgeR on replicate PBMC samples, clonotypes were called vaccine-responding if FDR was below 0.01 and the log2 fold change was above 5 up to day 15. Bulk clonotypes were assigned CD4 or CD8 identity according to which sequenced CD4 or CD8 repertoire held them at higher abundance. The public reads were quality trimmed at Q25 with fastp and then assembled into clones with MiXCR by TCRdb, keeping productive beta chains. Each entry is one CDR3 protein sequence, shown with its most common DNA and genes. For this entry, the V and J calls and clone size follow TCRdb and not the study's own pipeline. The sample table shows a few hundred thousand distinct CDR3 sequences, and around 4.5% are seen once. Just under 20% of the sample lies in the top ten.

For CDR1 and CDR2, the germline V gene lists MNHEY and SVGAGI. The CDR3 sequence holds 13 residues, the cysteine and phenylalanine included. Here the CDR3 DNA is all that survives: 39 bases in frame from base 1. V is clipped by 0 bases and J by 6 bases, and the sequence between their germline boundaries is 3 bases long. In the paper's terms, the treatment or condition label means: live attenuated yellow fever vaccine strain. Two biological replicates of bulk PBMCs were collected at each blood-draw timepoint. PBMCs were isolated from peripheral blood using a standard Ficoll-Paque protocol. RNA was extracted with TriZol from bulk PBMCs, CD4 and CD8 fractions, and dextramer-positive and dextramer-negative fractions. The full study reports these points: The secondary T-cell response was found to be weaker but faster than the primary response, with a peak reached on day 5 rather than on day 15. After the booster, most clones that had expanded after primary vaccination were detected again (nearly 98% of CD4 and 88% of CD8), suggesting broad maintenance of memory. A small share of clonotypes was detected in both CD4 and CD8 compartments, with the overlap likely arising from convergent recombination. Because the study included only a couple of donors, the extent to which the findings can be generalized is limited. FACS-sorted repertoires could contain abundant contaminating clonotypes from the bulk population, so computational filtering was required.

This material consisted of PBMCs, taken 15 days after the yellow fever booster vaccination. Rearrangement joined TRBV6-5 to TRBJ1-6; the D gene cannot be resolved reliably. The TCR comes from a man younger than 30 who received the YFV17D yellow fever vaccine. The DNA sequence is TGTGCCAGCAGTTACTCGGTTAATTCACCCCTCCACTTT. Its translation is CASSYSVNSPLHF.